This T cell receptor (beta chain) was sequenced during a study of glioma-infiltrating T cells after dendritic cell vaccination. Background on the study: Patients received autologous tumor lysate-pulsed dendritic cell vaccination between the early 2000s and the early 2010s.

V lost 7 bases and J 2 bases, leaving 12 bases between the germline ends. The CDR3 is made up of 13 amino acids. Germline V CDR1 and CDR2: MDHEN, SYDVKM. The sample's time point: after dendritic cell vaccination, including at tumor progression/relapse. The primer mix had 60 V beta and 13 J beta primers. Sequencing used immunoSEQ multiplex PCR; TCRdb keeps in-frame clones, though not all of them. The sample lists roughly 85,000 clones, 85% occurring once. The starting material was blood, obtained after dendritic cell vaccination. The receptor comes from a human donor with glioblastoma. The J gene is TRBJ2-7, the V gene TRBV28, with D possibly matching TRBD2 (5 bases). CDR3 bases: TGTGCCAGCATAAGAAGCGGCACCTACGAGCAGTACTTC. Its protein is CASIRSGTYEQYF.